The next 13 T cell receptor beta chains were all read from a single sample in a study of blood T cell repertoires in COVID-19. Some clones are missing from TCRdb's copy, which holds only in-frame ones; the method was immunoSEQ multiplex PCR. The table lists over 250,000 clones, around 86% of them singletons. The sample taken for sequencing was peripheral blood. These receptors were taken from a man aged 35 to 55 who had recovered from COVID-19.

In its sample, this clone was seen a few times. J is TRBJ2-7 and V is TRBV5-6; D not resolved. CDR1 and CDR2 (germline): SGHDT, YYEEEE. Trimming removed 0 bases at V and 0 bases at J, with 7 bases between. The CDR3 is made up of 14 amino acids. This CDR3 reads CASSLGGPSYEQYF. The CDR3 DNA is TGTGCCAGCAGCTTGGGTGGCCCCTCCTACGAGCAGTACTTC.

The rearrangement uses TRBV5-4 and TRBJ1-2, with D possibly TRBD1 on 6 matching bases. The CDR3 runs 14 residues. The V gene lost 2 bases and the J gene lost 4 bases, with 12 bases spanning the gap. The V gene's germline CDR1 is SGHNT and CDR2 YYREEE (reference sequence). CDR3 coding DNA: TGTGCCAGCAGCTTACTACAGGGCCTCTATGGCTACACCTTC. This gives the protein CASSLLQGLYGYTF.

The chain uses TRBV2 and TRBJ1-1; no definite D call. CDR1 is SNHLY and CDR2 is FYNNEI in the germline V gene. This CDR3 spans 12 amino acids. V was clipped by 3 bases and J by 3 bases, with 5 bases between them. The CDR3 DNA reads as TGTGCCAGCAGTGAGAGGGACACTGAAGCTTTCTTT. Protein: CASSERDTEAFF.

V usage is TRBV13 and J usage is TRBJ1-3, with D uncertain. The CDR3 has 15 residues. V lost 7 bases to trimming and J lost 6 bases, with 19 bases between them. The germline gives CDR1 PRHDT, CDR2 FYEKMQ (reference sequence). CDR3 amino acids: CASTKARGYENTIYF. The DNA of the CDR3 is TGTGCCAGCACCAAAGCGCGGGGTTACGAAAACACCATATATTTT.

The rearrangement uses TRBV25-1 and TRBJ1-1; no clear D. Germline V lookup: CDR1 MGHDK, CDR2 SYGVNS. V lost 3 bases to trimming and J lost 1 base, with 6 bases between them. CDR3 length equals 13 residues. As DNA, the CDR3 is TGTGCCAGCAGTGATTGGCCGAACACTGAAGCTTTCTTT. Amino acid sequence: CASSDWPNTEAFF.

This clone was counted only a few times. The gene calls are TRBV15 and TRBJ1-1; TRBD1 agrees at 7 bases. The junction had 8 bases not matched to a gene; V was cut back by 6 bases and J by 4 bases. From germline, CDR1 is LNHNV and CDR2 YYDKDF (reference sequence). CDR3 length equals 14 residues. CDR3 in amino acids: CATSLFRGTTEAFF. DNA for the CDR3: TGTGCCACCAGTCTATTCAGGGGGACCACTGAAGCTTTCTTT.

V is TRBV7-8 and J is TRBJ1-2, with TRBD1 matching 7 bases. Germline V lookup: CDR1 SGHVS, CDR2 FQNEAQ. The CDR3 loop spans 11 amino acids. The V gene end was trimmed by 5 bases and the J gene end by 14 bases; junction bases not matched to a gene: 8. CDR3 residues: CASSPDRVGTF. The DNA of the CDR3 is TGTGCCAGCAGCCCCGACAGGGTGGGAACCTTC.

This clone has only a few counts. V is TRBV11-2 and J is TRBJ2-7, with D possibly matching TRBD1 (5 bases). Trimming pared 6 bases from V and 3 bases from J, leaving 12 bases between. CDR3 length equals 13 residues. Germline V lookup: CDR1 SGHAT, CDR2 FQNNGV. The CDR3 sequence is CASRIQGNYEQYF. The CDR3 DNA reads as TGTGCCAGCAGGATTCAGGGAAACTACGAGCAGTACTTC.

The rearrangement joins TRBV4-1 to TRBJ1-4, with TRBD1 identical over 9 bases. Germline-derived CDR1 and CDR2 are MGHRA and YSYEKL. Trimming at V came to 3 bases and at J to 6 bases, leaving 5 bases not matched to a gene. This CDR3 is built from 15 residues. DNA of the CDR3: TGCGCCAGCAGCCATACAGGGGGCTCGGATGAAAAACTGTTTTTT. This sequence encodes CASSHTGGSDEKLFF.

Details on this clone: Because the CDR3's place on the DNA is in doubt, the DNA is left out and the CDR3 is given as listed by TCRdb. The J gene is TRBJ2-7, the V gene TRBV11-2; the DNA was not used to check the table's D call, TRBD1. The CDR3 contains 13 residues when both ends are counted. Germline CDR1 is SGHAT and CDR2 is FQNNGV. CDR3 protein: CASSLVGPGAANF.

The chain recombines TRBV5-4 with TRBJ2-7, with D perhaps matching TRBD1 (6 bases). CDR1 is SGHNT, CDR2 YYREEE, per germline (reference sequence). The CDR3 loop spans 15 amino acids. The V gene lost 4 bases and the J gene lost 2 bases, with 16 bases spanning the gap. The CDR3 DNA sequence: TGTGCCAGCAGCCAGGGACATCTAGGGGCCTACGAGCAGTACTTC. Translated, it gives CASSQGHLGAYEQYF.

The chain recombines TRBV2 with TRBJ2-3; TRBD2 aligns across 12 bases. V shed 6 bases, J shed 0 bases, and the junction held 4 bases outside the gene matches. The germline V gene encodes CDR1 SNHLY and CDR2 FYNNEI. The CDR3 extends over 16 amino acids. The CDR3 region is CASRPLAGGSTDTQYF. The CDR3 region has the DNA TGTGCCAGCAGGCCTCTAGCGGGAGGGAGCACAGATACGCAGTATTTT.

This clone showed up just once. This sequence joins TRBV15 and TRBJ1-1, with D perhaps TRBD1 (5 bases). Germline V lookup: CDR1 LNHNV, CDR2 YYDKDF (reference sequence). With 0 bases removed from V and 6 bases from J, the gap between germline ends came to 14 bases. The CDR3 runs 15 residues. The CDR3 loop reads CATSREVSGFSEAFF. Written as DNA, the CDR3 is TGTGCCACCAGCAGAGAAGTTTCAGGGTTCTCTGAAGCTTTCTTT.